This T cell receptor beta chain stems from a study of T cells in Graves' hyperthyroidism and ophthalmopathy. TCR beta CDR3 sequences were amplified from RNA transcripts. RT-PCR in the first round (using the HTBI primer set) targeted the TCR CDR3. TCRdb processed the multiplex PCR reads anew with MiXCR; each CDR3 protein has one entry. The sample yields about 740,000 distinct CDR3 sequences, roughly 15% seen once. This clonotype came up many times. The TCR was taken from a woman aged 18-35 years with Graves' hyperthyroidism. Sequences were obtained from blood.

Here the CDR3 DNA reads TGCGCCAGCAGCTTAGAGGGGGCGGGAGAGACCCAGTACTTC. Encoded protein: CASSLEGAGETQYF. The genes are TRBV5-1 and TRBJ2-5; 7 nucleotides line up with TRBD1. This CDR3 is 14 amino acids long. The junction had 5 bases not matched to a gene; V was cut back by 2 bases and J by 4 bases. CDR1 is SGHRS, CDR2 YFSETQ, per germline.